The 27 T cell receptor beta chains listed next were all sequenced from one sample in a study of blood T cell repertoires in COVID-19. Assay: immunoSEQ multiplex PCR; the TCRdb copy retains only in-frame clones and omits some. The data contain 90,000 to 130,000 clones, 87% of them singletons. Sample: peripheral blood. These receptors were obtained from a human donor in a cohort sampled during active COVID-19.

The rearrangement links TRBV24-1 to TRBJ2-1; 16 bases match TRBD2. CDR3 length equals 16 residues. With V trimmed by 1 base and J by 10 bases, 3 bases remained unmatched. Germline-derived CDR1 and CDR2 are KGHDR and SFDVKD. In nucleotides, the CDR3 is TGTGCCACCAGTGATTTTGGGACTAGCGGGAGGGCCGAGCAGTTCTTC. Translated, it gives CATSDFGTSGRAEQFF.

This sequence joins TRBV7-9 and TRBJ2-3; D gene ambiguous. V was shortened by 3 bases and J by 14 bases, with 9 bases between the two germline ends. Germline CDR1 and CDR2: SEHNR and FQNEAQ (reference sequence). The CDR3 extends over 10 amino acids. The CDR3, as DNA: TGTGCCAGCAGCTTGGCCCGCCCGTATTTT. Translating it yields CASSLARPYF.

The chain combines TRBV15 with TRBJ1-4; D possibly corresponds to TRBD1 (6 bases). The V gene lost 0 bases and the J gene lost 6 bases, with 11 bases spanning the gap. Germline loops: CDR1 LNHNV, CDR2 YYDKDF (reference sequence). CDR3 length: 15 residues. CDR3 amino acids: CATSRDQGTYEKLFF. CDR3 DNA sequence: TGTGCCACCAGCAGAGATCAGGGGACATATGAAAAACTGTTTTTT.

This clone was observed once. The V and J genes are TRBV11-2 and TRBJ2-7; the D gene is possibly TRBD1 (7 bases). V lost 2 bases, J lost 4 bases, and 15 bases lay in between. The germline V gene has CDR1 SGHAT and CDR2 FQNNGV. CDR3 length: 15 amino acids. CDR3 loop: CASSLRDRGGYEQYF. The CDR3 bases are TGTGCCAGCAGCTTACGGGACAGAGGAGGGTACGAGCAGTACTTC.

CDR3: CASSSIGGTSGVGELFF. The CDR3 DNA follows: TGTGCCAGCAGCTCCATCGGAGGGACTAGCGGGGTGGGGGAGCTGTTTTTT. V is TRBV7-9 and J is TRBJ2-2; TRBD2 matches 13 bases. The CDR3 has 17 amino acids. J was trimmed by 8 bases and V by 4 bases; bases with no gene match: 10. Germline CDR1 and CDR2: SEHNR and FQNEAQ (reference sequence).

The V gene is TRBV29-1, the J gene TRBJ1-1; no firm D call. CDR1 SQVTM and CDR2 ANQGSEA come from the germline V gene. This CDR3 spans 11 amino acids. The ends were cut back, 7 bases at V and 1 base at J, with 7 bases in the middle. CDR3 sequence reads: CSAQWNTEAFF. CDR3 nucleotide sequence: TGCAGCGCCCAGTGGAACACTGAAGCTTTCTTT. Drawing the rest from reference TRBV29-1 and TRBJ1-1, the complete variable domain is SAVISQKPSRDICQRGTSLTIQCQVDSQVTMMFWYRQQPGQSLTLIATANQGSEATYESGFVIDKFPISRPNLTFSTLTVSNMSPEDSSIYLCSAQWNTEAFFGQGTRLTVV.

This chain uses TRBV11-2 with TRBJ2-2; D possibly corresponds to TRBD2 (5 bases). There are 17 residues in the CDR3. With 4 bases removed from V and 5 bases from J, the gap between germline ends came to 20 bases. Looked up from germline, CDR1 is SGHAT and CDR2 is FQNNGV. CDR3 protein: CASSSQGLITGTGELFF. The CDR3 bases are TGTGCCAGCAGCTCCCAAGGACTCATAACGGGTACCGGGGAGCTGTTTTTT.

The chain combines TRBV4-1 with TRBJ1-1; 9 bases agree with TRBD1. Per the germline V gene, CDR1 is MGHRA and CDR2 is YSYEKL. J gave up 0 bases and V 10 bases, and 6 bases lay outside the gene matches. This CDR3 is built from 14 residues. CDR3 DNA: TGCGCCACCAGGACAGGGGTAATGAACACTGAAGCTTTCTTT. The encoded protein is CATRTGVMNTEAFF.

This chain links TRBV7-3 with TRBJ2-2; 7 nucleotides match TRBD1. CDR1 and CDR2 (germline): SGHTA, FQGTGA. The junction had 5 bases not matched to a gene; V was cut back by 5 bases and J by 5 bases. This CDR3 is 14 amino acids long. Written as DNA, the CDR3 is TGTGCCAGCAGCGGCGGACAGGCAACCGGGGAGCTGTTTTTT. Its translation: CASSGGQATGELFF.

This rearrangement joins TRBV4-1 to TRBJ1-2; no reliable D call. CDR1 MGHRA and CDR2 YSYEKL come from the germline V gene. The V end was cut by 1 base, the J end by 3 bases, with 9 bases between. CDR3 length: 14 residues. The CDR3 sequence: CASSQVGFYYGYTF. In DNA form, the CDR3 reads TGCGCCAGCAGCCAAGTCGGGTTCTACTATGGCTACACCTTC.

The chain combines TRBV5-6 with TRBJ1-6, with unresolved D. The CDR3 loop spans 13 amino acids. The germline V gene encodes CDR1 SGHDT and CDR2 YYEEEE. V lost 4 bases and J lost 7, with 9 bases in between. The CDR3 sequence: CASSPASNSPLHF. CDR3 DNA: TGTGCCAGCAGCCCCGCAAGCAATTCACCCCTCCACTTT.

This sequence joins TRBV7-2 and TRBJ2-7, with D tentatively TRBD1 (5 bases). This CDR3 is 15 amino acids long. The germline gives CDR1 SGHTA, CDR2 FQGNSA. Trimming pared 5 bases from V and 3 bases from J, leaving 17 bases between. The CDR3 reads CASSPPNRQLYEQYF. The CDR3 coding sequence is TGTGCCAGCAGCCCCCCCAACAGGCAACTCTACGAGCAGTACTTC.

The V gene is TRBV9, the J gene TRBJ1-1, with D unclear. V dropped 2 bases and J dropped 1 base, with 9 bases sitting between them. This CDR3 region has 14 residues. CDR1 is SGDLS, CDR2 YYNGEE, per germline. Here the CDR3 reads CASSVAGWNTEAFF. As DNA, the CDR3 is TGTGCCAGCAGCGTGGCAGGATGGAACACTGAAGCTTTCTTT.

The chain links TRBV9 to TRBJ2-1; the match to TRBD1 covers 9 bases. Per germline, CDR1 SGDLS and CDR2 YYNGEE. The CDR3 totals 15 residues. The V segment lost 3 bases and the J segment 5 bases; nucleotides outside the gene matches: 6. The CDR3 DNA is TGTGCCAGCAGCGCCGACAGGGGGAGAAACAATGAGCAGTTCTTC. Its translation is CASSADRGRNNEQFF. The full variable domain, in which reference TRBV9 and TRBJ2-1 provide the parts outside the CDR3, is DSGVTQTPKHLITATGQRVTLRCSPRSGDLSVYWYQQSLDQGLQFLIQYYNGEERAKGNILERFSAQQFPDLHSELNLSSLELGDSALYFCASSADRGRNNEQFFGPGTRLTVL.

This chain's CDR3 is CASRTNGQVNQPQHF. The CDR3 bases are TGTGCCAGCAGAACTAATGGACAGGTCAATCAGCCCCAGCATTTT. The chain couples TRBV6-6 to TRBJ1-5; 7 nucleotides align to TRBD1. Germline V gives CDR1 MNHNY, CDR2 SVGAGI (reference sequence). J lost 3 bases, V lost 6 bases, and 8 bases had no gene match. The CDR3 extends over 15 amino acids.

This clone was counted ten times or more. In the same sample, other DNA sequences code for this CDR3. The chain carries TRBV3-1 (or the pseudogene TRBV3-2) and TRBJ1-2, with unresolved D. The germline V gene has CDR1 LGHDT and CDR2 YNNKEL (reference sequence). The CDR3 contains 13 residues. Deletions cut 6 bases from V and 0 bases from J, with 8 bases between. The CDR3 loop reads CASSPGTNYGYTF. In DNA form, the CDR3 reads TGTGCCAGCAGTCCCGGGACTAACTATGGCTACACCTTC.

The chain uses TRBV4-3 and TRBJ1-2; D is unresolved. The CDR3 runs 13 residues. CDR1 is LGHNA, CDR2 YSLEER, per germline. Trimming pared 0 bases from V and 3 bases from J, leaving 5 bases between. The CDR3, as DNA: TGCGCCAGCAGCCAAGATCCCGACTATGGCTACACCTTC. It is translated as CASSQDPDYGYTF.

The chain combines TRBV5-1 with TRBJ2-6, with 11 bases matching TRBD2. Germline V gene lookup returns CDR1 SGHRS and CDR2 YFSETQ. The V gene end was trimmed by 4 bases and the J gene end by 0 bases; junction bases not matched to a gene: 12. The CDR3 contains 20 residues. The CDR3 nucleotides are TGCGCCAGCAGCGTTTCTAGCGGGGGGCTCCTTCGCTCTGGGGCCAACGTCCTGACTTTC. Protein: CASSVSSGGLLRSGANVLTF.

This clone was seen a single time. The rearrangement uses TRBV7-2 and TRBJ1-4; 12 bases are shared with TRBD1. The CDR3 sequence is 16 residues long. After removal of 5 bases from V and 8 bases from J, the junction contained 9 bases not matched to a gene. Germline values: CDR1 SGHTA, CDR2 FQGNSA. The CDR3 here is CASSHPGQGAGEKLFF. The DNA of the CDR3 is TGTGCCAGCAGCCATCCGGGACAGGGGGCGGGGGAAAAACTGTTTTTT. The full variable domain, in which reference TRBV7-2 and TRBJ1-4 provide the parts outside the CDR3, is GAGVSQSPSNKVTEKGKDVELRCDPISGHTALYWYRQSLGQGLEFLIYFQGNSAPDKSGLPSDRFSAERTGGSVSTLTIQRTQQEDSAVYLCASSHPGQGAGEKLFFGSGTQLSVL.

By share, this clone ranks as medium-sized. The V and J genes are TRBV5-1 and TRBJ1-1; D not resolved. The ends were cut back, 0 bases at V and 1 base at J, with 10 bases in the middle. Germline CDR1 is SGHRS and CDR2 is YFSETQ. The CDR3 spans 15 residues. CDR3 in amino acids: CASSLAGEENTEAFF. DNA of the CDR3: TGCGCCAGCAGCTTGGCCGGGGAGGAGAACACTGAAGCTTTCTTT.

The gene calls are TRBV3-1 (or the pseudogene TRBV3-2) and TRBJ1-2, with 7 bases identical to TRBD1. Per the germline V gene, CDR1 is LGHDT and CDR2 is YNNKEL (reference sequence). The CDR3 totals 16 residues. V was pared by 4 bases and J by 3 bases, with 11 bases of the junction left unmatched. The CDR3 DNA reads as TGTGCCAGCAGCCGCCGATTACAGGGGTCGGACTATGGCTACACCTTC. The encoded protein is CASSRRLQGSDYGYTF.

This clone is classed as medium-sized. Other nucleotide sequences in the sample specify the same CDR3. The chain employs TRBV30 and TRBJ2-7, with D perhaps TRBD1 (6 bases). CDR1 is GTSNPN and CDR2 is SVGIG in the germline V gene (reference sequence). CDR3 length: 12 residues. V was trimmed by 2 bases and J by 1 base, leaving 6 bases between them. The CDR3 sequence is CAWSRGSYEQYF. CDR3 nucleotide sequence: TGTGCCTGGAGTAGGGGGTCCTACGAGCAGTACTTC.

This chain uses TRBV30 with TRBJ2-6; TRBD1 matches 11 bases. Germline V lookup: CDR1 GTSNPN, CDR2 SVGIG (reference sequence). J lost 0 bases, V lost 3 bases, and 4 bases had no gene match. This CDR3 spans 17 amino acids. The CDR3 DNA reads as TGTGCCTGGAGCGGGACAGGGGGTCCCTCTGGGGCCAACGTCCTGACTTTC. This codes for CAWSGTGGPSGANVLTF.

Details on this clone: This specimen includes other DNA sequences encoding the same CDR3. The chain carries TRBV18 and TRBJ2-7; D is possibly TRBD2 (6 bases). Trimming removed 3 bases at V and 1 base at J, with 7 bases between. CDR3 length: 13 residues. Germline V lookup: CDR1 KGHSH, CDR2 LQKENI. CDR3: CASSPGTSYEQYF. In nucleotides, the CDR3 is TGTGCCAGCTCACCCGGGACTTCCTACGAGCAGTACTTC.

The chain links TRBV28 to TRBJ1-5, with unresolved D. The germline V gene has CDR1 MDHEN and CDR2 SYDVKM. The V end lost 2 bases, the J end lost 0 bases, and 2 bases lay between the germline ends. This CDR3 spans 13 amino acids. CDR3 DNA: TGTGCCAGCAGTTTACTTAGCAATCAGCCCCAGCATTTT. Protein: CASSLLSNQPQHF.

The chain links TRBV10-3 to TRBJ1-2, with D possibly being TRBD1 (6 bases). The germline V gene has CDR1 ENHRY and CDR2 SYGVKD. CDR3 length: 11 amino acids. V shed 6 bases and J shed 7 bases, with 9 bases lying between them. The CDR3 loop reads CAIREQGGYTF. CDR3 coding DNA: TGTGCCATCAGGGAACAGGGTGGCTACACCTTC.

The chain joins TRBV30 to TRBJ1-1, with D uncertain. This CDR3 has 18 amino acids. Germline loops: CDR1 GTSNPN, CDR2 SVGIG (reference sequence). The germline V and J ends were trimmed by 0 bases and 5 bases, with 25 bases remaining between them. CDR3 sequence: CAWSVGWNFRRSNTEAFF. In nucleotides, the CDR3 is TGTGCCTGGAGTGTCGGGTGGAACTTCAGAAGGTCTAATACTGAAGCTTTCTTT.